What follows are 13 T cell receptor beta chains derived from one specimen sequenced in a study of low-dose radiotherapy and immunotherapy resistance in tumors. TRAV- and TRBV-specific primers primed first-strand cDNA, covering alpha and beta chains. TCRs were amplified for 15 to 25 PCR cycles with a constant-region primer and V-primer adapter. TCRdb recomputed calls from the reads with MiXCR, one row per CDR3 protein. Counted here are under 95,000 distinct CDR3 sequences, over 15% occurring once; the ten biggest clones make up roughly 1.4%. The time point here: after trial treatment. Noted treatment: LDRT plus nivolumab, ipilimumab, low-dose cyclophosphamide and aspirin (RACIN trial). This material consisted of PBMCs, taken after low-dose radiotherapy plus immunotherapy. These TCRs come from a male donor with prostate cancer.

This clonotype was detected ten times or more. The rearrangement joins TRBV7-9 to TRBJ1-1, with TRBD1 identical over 7 bases. This CDR3 spans 14 amino acids. Germline V gene sequence: CDR1 SEHNR, CDR2 FQNEAQ (reference sequence). V gave up 6 bases and J gave up 2 bases; unmatched junction bases: 6. CDR3: CASSRQGSNTEAFF. In DNA form, the CDR3 reads TGTGCCAGCAGTCGACAGGGTTCAAACACTGAAGCTTTCTTT.

The sample holds many counts of this clonotype. This sequence joins TRBV18 and TRBJ1-5; D gene ambiguous. Trimming removed 5 bases at V and 4 bases at J, with 9 bases between. The CDR3 is 13 amino acids. Germline assignment: CDR1 KGHSH and CDR2 LQKENI. In DNA form, the CDR3 reads TGTGCCAGCTCAAACATTCAGAATCAGCCCCAGCATTTT. It specifies CASSNIQNQPQHF. Combining the CDR3 with reference TRBV18 and TRBJ1-5 gives the whole variable domain NAGVMQNPRHLVRRRGQEARLRCSPMKGHSHVYWYRQLPEEGLKFMVYLQKENIIDESGMPKERFSAEFPKEGPSILRIQQVVRGDSAAYFCASSNIQNQPQHFGDGTRLSIL.

This clonotype was observed at least ten times. V is TRBV6-6 and J is TRBJ2-7; 14 positions agree with TRBD2. The CDR3 covers 17 residues. Germline V gene sequence: CDR1 MNHNY, CDR2 SVGAGI (reference sequence). With V trimmed by 6 bases and J by 0 bases, 7 bases remained unmatched. CDR3 sequence: CASSRGLAGGVSYEQYF. CDR3 in DNA: TGTGCCAGCAGCCGAGGACTAGCGGGAGGCGTCTCCTACGAGCAGTACTTC.

Points on this clonotype: One base away lies a much larger clone, so this may be a sequencing read error. V is TRBV7-2 and J is TRBJ2-1; D remains ambiguous. Germline values: CDR1 SGHTA, CDR2 FQGNSA. This CDR3 comprises 13 residues. The CDR3 loop is CASSLGYEPKQFF. CDR3 in DNA: TGTGCCAGCAGTTTAGGCTATGAACCTAAGCAGTTCTTC.

This clonotype was counted at least ten times. CDR3 DNA sequence: TGTGCCAGCACCAAACAGGCGGGGGAAGGCGGCTACACCTTC. Amino acid sequence: CASTKQAGEGGYTF. The chain joins TRBV7-2 to TRBJ1-2; D possibly corresponds to TRBD1 (5 bases). CDR3 length: 14 residues. Between the trimmed V and J ends, which lost 7 bases and 8 bases, there was a span of 20 bases. The V gene's germline CDR1 is SGHTA and CDR2 FQGNSA.

This clonotype was found many times. The chain links TRBV18 to TRBJ2-7; tentative D call: TRBD2 (5 bases). CDR3 size: 15 residues. Germline CDR1 reads KGHSH; CDR2 reads LQKENI. V dropped 1 base and J dropped 2 bases, with 12 bases sitting between them. In DNA, the CDR3 is TGTGCCAGCTCACCACTGGGCAGCGGACCCTACGAGCAGTACTTC. Protein sequence: CASSPLGSGPYEQYF.

The sample holds many counts of this clonotype. This chain uses TRBV15 with TRBJ2-7; 11 positions agree with TRBD2. Germline CDR1 and CDR2: LNHNV and YYDKDF (reference sequence). V lost 0 bases, J lost 7 bases, and 8 bases stayed unmatched. This CDR3 spans 16 amino acids. CDR3 sequence: CATSRDRLAGGGEQYF. In nucleotides, the CDR3 is TGTGCCACCAGCAGAGATCGGCTAGCGGGAGGAGGAGAGCAGTACTTC. The whole variable domain, remainder taken from reference TRBV15 and TRBJ2-7, is DAMVIQNPRYQVTQFGKPVTLSCSQTLNHNVMYWYQQKSSQAPKLLFHYYDKDFNNEADTPDNFQSRRPNTSFCFLDIRSPGLGDTAMYLCATSRDRLAGGGEQYFGPGTRLTVT.

This clonotype has at least ten counts. The genes are TRBV7-2 and TRBJ1-2, with D unclear. Trimming left V 1 base short and J 6 bases short, with 6 bases between. The CDR3 is 12 amino acids. The germline gives CDR1 SGHTA, CDR2 FQGNSA. CDR3 protein: CASSLESHGYTF. CDR3 DNA: TGTGCCAGCAGCTTAGAGTCCCATGGCTACACCTTC.

This clonotype was detected a few times. This chain uses TRBV12-3 or TRBV12-4 with TRBJ2-1; 7 nucleotides line up with TRBD2. The CDR3 has 14 residues. The ends lost 8 bases at V and 2 bases at J; junction bases unmatched: 6. CDR3 sequence (DNA): TGTGCCAGCTGCCAAGGACTAGCCTACAATGAGCAGTTCTTC. The encoded protein is CASCQGLAYNEQFF.

Details on this clonotype: A far more abundant clone sits one base away, making this likely a read error. The DNA of the CDR3 is TGTGCCAGCAGCCTCCCCGGTCGGGAAAAACTGTTTTTT. It codes for CASSLPGREKLFF. The V gene is TRBV5-8, the J gene TRBJ1-4; D remains ambiguous. Germline values: CDR1 SGHTS, CDR2 YDEGEE. V was pared by 4 bases and J by 8 bases, with 12 bases between. The CDR3 extends over 13 amino acids.

This clonotype was observed once. One junction end disagrees with the germline gene, perhaps due to a read error. V is TRBV28 and J is TRBJ2-1, with a tentative D call TRBD2 (6 bases). Germline CDR1 and CDR2: MDHEN and SYDVKM. The CDR3 runs 17 residues. CDR3 residues: CASSHINQGDSYNGQFF. CDR3 coding DNA: TGTGCCAGCAGTCATATCAACCAAGGGGACTCCTACAATGGGCAGTTCTTC.

The chain carries TRBV30 and TRBJ2-3, with D possibly TRBD1 on 6 matching bases. From germline, CDR1 is GTSNPN and CDR2 SVGIG (reference sequence). The CDR3 contains 13 residues. V lost 4 bases, J lost 1 base, and 9 bases lay in between. The CDR3 here is CAWTSGGTDTQYF. The CDR3 coding sequence is TGTGCCTGGACCTCAGGGGGCACAGATACGCAGTATTTT.

The rearrangement links TRBV5-4 to TRBJ2-3, with 11 bases identical to TRBD1. The ends lost 3 bases at V and 3 bases at J; junction bases unmatched: 6. There are 16 residues in the CDR3. The germline V gene encodes CDR1 SGHNT and CDR2 YYREEE (reference sequence). The CDR3 sequence is CASSWTGGDETDTQYF. DNA for the CDR3: TGTGCCAGCAGCTGGACAGGGGGCGACGAGACAGATACGCAGTATTTT.